The rows below give T cell receptor beta chains drawn from one sample of a study of cytomegalovirus exposure and HLA in healthy donors. Some clones are missing from TCRdb's copy, which holds only in-frame ones; the method was immunoSEQ multiplex PCR. The sample consists of approximately 220,000 clones, around 76% of them appearing once. Sequencing was performed on PBMCs. These receptors came from a man aged 40-49 years in good health and CMV-seropositive. Both conserved end residues are part of each CDR3. D genes are given only for firm matches. Size values are once, few and many counts, or a class for expanded clones, and some rows have none.

clone_size	d_call	v_call	j_call	cdr3_nt	cdr3_aa
few	-	TRBV11-2	TRBJ1-4	TGTGCCAGCAGCGACCCTCGTGGGGGGGCGGCTAATGAAAAACTGTTTTTT	CASSDPRGGAANEKLFF
-	-	TRBV7-9	TRBJ1-2	TGTGCCAGCACCTTCCAGGGGAACTATGGCTACACCTTC	CASTFQGNYGYTF
-	-	TRBV6-5	TRBJ2-1	TGTGCCAGCAGCGGCACAGGGCCTAGGTATTATGAGCAGTTCTTC	CASSGTGPRYYEQFF
-	TRBD1	TRBV7-6	TRBJ1-1	TGTGCCAGCAGCTTAGATCCAGGGGGCGCAGTGAACACTGAAGCTTTCTTT	CASSLDPGGAVNTEAFF
once	TRBD2	TRBV27	TRBJ2-1	TGTGCCAGCAACGTACTAGCGGGAGTTTCCTACAATGGGCAGTTCTTC	CASNVLAGVSYNGQFF
-	TRBD1	TRBV11-2	TRBJ1-2	TGTGCCAGCAGCTTAGGTCGACAGGGGTATGGGGGCTATGGCTACACCTTC	CASSLGRQGYGGYGYTF
-	-	TRBV9	TRBJ1-2	TGTGCCAGCAGCGCTTCCGGGACACATTATGGCTACACCTTC	CASSASGTHYGYTF
once	TRBD2	TRBV6-4	TRBJ2-1	TGTGCCAGCAGTGACGCTAGCGGATCCTACAATGAGCAGTTCTTC	CASSDASGSYNEQFF
-	TRBD2	TRBV6-1	TRBJ2-5	TGTGCCAGCAGTGCCACCGGGACTAGCCAAGAGACCCAGTACTTC	CASSATGTSQETQYF
-	TRBD2	TRBV7-7	TRBJ2-1	TGTGCCAGCAGCCCGGTTCTAAGCGCGGGGGGCAATGAGCAGTTCTTC	CASSPVLSAGGNEQFF
once	-	TRBV19	TRBJ2-1	TGTGCCAGTAGTGCGGCTTCCTACAATGAGCAGTTCTTC	CASSAASYNEQFF
-	TRBD2	TRBV4-2	TRBJ2-5	TGTGCCAGCAGCCCCTCTAGCGGGAGTGCCCAGGAGACCCAGTACTTC	CASSPSSGSAQETQYF
-	-	TRBV25-1	TRBJ1-2	TGTGCCAGCAGTGACCCGGCGGGGCTATACTATGGCTACACCTTC	CASSDPAGLYYGYTF
-	TRBD1	TRBV30	TRBJ1-4	TGTGCCTGGCGAAACAGGGGGCGCAATGAAAAACTGTTTTTT	CAWRNRGRNEKLFF
-	TRBD2	TRBV9	TRBJ2-1	TGTGCCAGCAGCGGGGAGGGTGGCACCTACAATGAGCAGTTCTTC	CASSGEGGTYNEQFF
-	TRBD1	TRBV5-1	TRBJ2-7	TGCGCCAGCAGCTCCCGGGACAGGGCCTACGAGCAGTACTTC	CASSSRDRAYEQYF
-	-	TRBV7-3	TRBJ2-3	TGTGCCAGCAGCCGGGGACTTTCCACAGATACGCAGTATTTT	CASSRGLSTDTQYF
-	TRBD2	TRBV27	TRBJ2-2	TGTGCCAGCAGATTAGCGGGAGACACCGGGGAGCTGTTTTTT	CASRLAGDTGELFF
-	-	TRBV5-1	TRBJ2-1	TGCGCCAGCAGCTTGGAGTTCCGGGGGAGCTCCTACAATGAGCAGTTCTTC	CASSLEFRGSSYNEQFF
-	TRBD1	TRBV5-4	TRBJ1-1	TGTGCCAGCAGCAAGACAGGGGGAAGAATGAACACTGAAGCTTTCTTT	CASSKTGGRMNTEAFF
-	TRBD1	TRBV11-2	TRBJ1-2	TGTGCCAGCAGGAACCGGGGACAGAACTATGGCTACACCTTC	CASRNRGQNYGYTF
-	-	TRBV7-3	TRBJ1-1	TGTGCCAGCAGCTTATTGGGTAGCGGCACTGAAGCTTTCTTT	CASSLLGSGTEAFF
-	-	TRBV27	TRBJ1-1	TGTGCCAGCAGTCCTGCACAGGGATGGATGAACACTGAAGCTTTCTTT	CASSPAQGWMNTEAFF
-	TRBD1	TRBV30	TRBJ1-4	TGTGCCTGGAGTCCATCGACAGGGATCGGGACTAATGAAAAACTGTTTTTT	CAWSPSTGIGTNEKLFF
-	TRBD2	TRBV9	TRBJ2-1	TGTGCCAGCAGCGTATTGACTAGCGGCAACAATGAGCAGTTCTTC	CASSVLTSGNNEQFF
once	-	TRBV6-6	TRBJ1-5	TGTGCCAGCAGCGAGGGTCCCCAGCATTTT	CASSEGPQHF